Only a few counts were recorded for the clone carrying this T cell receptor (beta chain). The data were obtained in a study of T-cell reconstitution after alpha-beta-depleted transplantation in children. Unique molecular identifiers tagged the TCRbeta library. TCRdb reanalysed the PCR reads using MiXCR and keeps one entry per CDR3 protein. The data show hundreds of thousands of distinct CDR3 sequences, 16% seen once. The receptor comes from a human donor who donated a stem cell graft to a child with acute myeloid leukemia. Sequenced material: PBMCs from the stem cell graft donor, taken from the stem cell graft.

In DNA form, the CDR3 reads TGCAGTGCTAGAGATGGGAACAGGGAGAACACCGGGGAGCTGTTTTTT. Translating it yields CSARDGNRENTGELFF. The chain employs TRBV20-1 and TRBJ2-2; a weak D match, TRBD1 (6 bases). The V gene lost 0 bases and the J gene lost 1 base, with 12 bases spanning the gap. The CDR3 runs 16 residues. Germline V lookup: CDR1 DFQATT, CDR2 SNEGSKA (reference sequence).